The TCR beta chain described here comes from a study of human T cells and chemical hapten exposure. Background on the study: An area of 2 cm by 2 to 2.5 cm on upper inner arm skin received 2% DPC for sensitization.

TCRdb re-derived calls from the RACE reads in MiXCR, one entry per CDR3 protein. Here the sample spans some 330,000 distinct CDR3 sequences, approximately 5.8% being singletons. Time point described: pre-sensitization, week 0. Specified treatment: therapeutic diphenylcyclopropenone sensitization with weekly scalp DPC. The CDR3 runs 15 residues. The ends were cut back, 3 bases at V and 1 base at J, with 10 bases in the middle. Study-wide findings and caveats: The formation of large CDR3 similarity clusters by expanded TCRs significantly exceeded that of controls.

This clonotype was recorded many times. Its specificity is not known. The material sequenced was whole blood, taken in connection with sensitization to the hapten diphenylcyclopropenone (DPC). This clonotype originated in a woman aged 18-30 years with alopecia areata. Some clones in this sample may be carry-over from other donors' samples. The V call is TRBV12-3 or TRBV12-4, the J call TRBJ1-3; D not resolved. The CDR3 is CASSLRAGSGNTIYF. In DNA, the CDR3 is TGTGCCAGCAGTTTGAGGGCGGGATCTGGAAACACCATATATTTT.